A single sample gave rise to the 5 T cell receptor beta chains below, sequenced in a study of shared clonotypes between healthy human individuals. TCRdb's table, derived via immunoSEQ multiplex PCR, lists solely in-frame clones and lacks some. The sample carries around 700,000 clones, 60% to 75% recorded once. The sample was memory CD4+ T cells sorted from blood. Subset of the sample: CD45RA-negative fraction. The source of these receptors is a woman aged 25-40 years in good health.

The chain combines TRBV7-6 with TRBJ2-7, with D maybe TRBD1 (5 bases). The CDR3 extends over 17 amino acids. CDR1 SGHVS and CDR2 FNYEAQ come from the germline V gene. Trimming removed 2 bases from V and 2 bases from J, with 19 bases in between. The CDR3 loop is CASSLNPPRQGAYEQYF. In DNA, the CDR3 is TGTGCCAGCAGCTTAAATCCCCCGAGGCAGGGCGCCTACGAGCAGTACTTC.

The CDR3 DNA follows: TGTGCCAGCAGCTCCCGCACCCAAGAGACCCAGTACTTC. Protein product: CASSSRTQETQYF. The chain links TRBV7-3 to TRBJ2-5, with D hard to call. This CDR3 has 13 amino acids. V was clipped by 4 bases and J by 1 base, with 7 bases between them. In germline, CDR1 is SGHTA, CDR2 FQGTGA. Full variable domain (remainder filled in from reference TRBV7-3 and TRBJ2-5): GAGVSQTPSNKVTEKGKYVELRCDPISGHTALYWYRQSLGQGPEFLIYFQGTGAADDSGLPNDRFFAVRPEGSVSTLKIQRTERGDSAVYLCASSSRTQETQYFGPGTRLLVL.

Note on this clone: With a much larger clone just one base away, this may be a read error. Within the sample, other DNA sequences also encode this same CDR3. This rearrangement joins TRBV6-5 to TRBJ2-6, with D hard to call. The germline gives CDR1 MNHEY, CDR2 SVGAGI. The CDR3 extends over 14 amino acids. Trimming removed 5 bases from V and 1 base from J, with 6 bases in between. This CDR3 reads CASSEGSGANVLTF. CDR3 nucleotide sequence: TGTGCCAGCAGTGAAGGGTCTGGGGCCAACGTCCTGACTTTC.

The chain recombines TRBV27 with TRBJ2-5; 11 bases align to TRBD1. Germline CDR1 is MNHEY and CDR2 is SMNVEV (reference sequence). The trim removed 3 bases at V and 4 bases at J, leaving 4 bases unmatched. There are 15 residues in the CDR3. CDR3 in DNA: TGTGCCAGCAGTTTTGGACAGGGGGCAAGAGAGACCCAGTACTTC. Amino acids: CASSFGQGARETQYF.

V and J are TRBV4-1 and TRBJ2-1; TRBD2 agrees at 7 bases. Germline-derived CDR1 and CDR2 are MGHRA and YSYEKL. The CDR3 runs to 18 residues. Germline trimming cut 0 bases from V and 4 bases from J; bases unmatched to any gene: 12. The CDR3 spells CASSQDGGGAGLYNEQFF. The CDR3, as DNA: TGCGCCAGCAGCCAAGACGGAGGAGGAGCGGGACTTTACAATGAGCAGTTCTTC.